This TCR beta chain was profiled in a study of CD8 T cells in Susac syndrome. Study in general: Patients with Susac syndrome, at blood draw, were therapy-naive, on corticosteroids, or on intravenous immunoglobulin alone.

The CDR3 loop spans 15 amino acids. The V gene's germline CDR1 is MRHNA and CDR2 SNTAGT. V shed 2 bases, J shed 6 bases, and the junction held 5 bases outside the gene matches. CD8+ and CD4+ T cells from blood underwent TCR beta sequencing, which was carried out in a high-throughput format. Random hexamers were used to reverse transcribe the RNA input (about 0.5 to 1 ug). In TCRdb, the immunoSEQ multiplex PCR reads were re-called with MiXCR into one record per CDR3 protein. The sample lists some 100,000 distinct CDR3 sequences, 95% occurring once. The clonotype comes from a human donor with Susac syndrome. The material sequenced was CD8+ T cells from PBMCs. The chain is built from TRBV6-4 and TRBJ2-3, with 10 bases aligning to TRBD2. DNA for the CDR3: TGTGCCAGCAGTGACGAAGCGGGGGGGTCGGATACGCAGTATTTT. Amino acids: CASSDEAGGSDTQYF.